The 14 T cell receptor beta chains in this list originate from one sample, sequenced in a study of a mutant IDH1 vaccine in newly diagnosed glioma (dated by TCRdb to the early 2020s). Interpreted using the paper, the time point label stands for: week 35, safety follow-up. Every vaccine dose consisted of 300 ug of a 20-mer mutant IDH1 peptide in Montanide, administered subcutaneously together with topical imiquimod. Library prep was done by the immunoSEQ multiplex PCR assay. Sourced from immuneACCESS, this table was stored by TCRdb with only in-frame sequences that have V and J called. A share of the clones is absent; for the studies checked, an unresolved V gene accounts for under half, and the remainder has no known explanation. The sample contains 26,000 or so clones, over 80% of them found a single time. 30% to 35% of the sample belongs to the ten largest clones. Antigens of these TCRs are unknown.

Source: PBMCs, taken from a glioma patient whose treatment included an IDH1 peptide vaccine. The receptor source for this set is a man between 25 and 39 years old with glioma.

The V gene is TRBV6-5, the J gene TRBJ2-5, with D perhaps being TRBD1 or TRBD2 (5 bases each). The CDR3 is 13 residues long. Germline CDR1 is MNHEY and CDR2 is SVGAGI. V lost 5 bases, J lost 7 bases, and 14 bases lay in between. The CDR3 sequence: CASSPGTLGTQYF. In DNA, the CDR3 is TGTGCCAGCAGTCCTGGGACCCTAGGGACCCAGTACTTC.

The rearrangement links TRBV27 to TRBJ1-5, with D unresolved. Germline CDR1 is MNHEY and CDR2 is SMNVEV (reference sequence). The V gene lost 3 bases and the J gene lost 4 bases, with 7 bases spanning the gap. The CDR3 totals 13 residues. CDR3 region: CASSLWANQPQHF. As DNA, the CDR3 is TGTGCCAGCAGTTTGTGGGCGAATCAGCCCCAGCATTTT.

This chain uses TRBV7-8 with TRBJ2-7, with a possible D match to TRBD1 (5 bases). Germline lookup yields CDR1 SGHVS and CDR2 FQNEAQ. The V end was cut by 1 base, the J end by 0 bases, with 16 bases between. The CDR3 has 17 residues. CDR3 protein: CASSLVGLAGISYEQYF. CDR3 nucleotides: TGTGCCAGCAGCTTAGTCGGCCTCGCAGGGATCTCCTACGAGCAGTACTTC.

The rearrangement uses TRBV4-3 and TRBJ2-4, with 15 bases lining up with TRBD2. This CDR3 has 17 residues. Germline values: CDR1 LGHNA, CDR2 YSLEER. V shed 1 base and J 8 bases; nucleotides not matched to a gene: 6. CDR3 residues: CASSQAGTSGGRDIQYF. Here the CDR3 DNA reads TGCGCCAGCAGCCAAGCCGGGACTAGCGGGGGGCGGGACATTCAGTACTTC.

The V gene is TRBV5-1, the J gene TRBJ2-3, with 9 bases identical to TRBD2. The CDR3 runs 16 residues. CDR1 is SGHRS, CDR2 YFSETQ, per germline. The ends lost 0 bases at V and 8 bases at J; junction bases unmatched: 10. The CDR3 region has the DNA TGCGCCAGCAGCTTGGATGGGACTAGCAAGTCGGGTACGCAGTATTTT. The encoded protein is CASSLDGTSKSGTQYF.

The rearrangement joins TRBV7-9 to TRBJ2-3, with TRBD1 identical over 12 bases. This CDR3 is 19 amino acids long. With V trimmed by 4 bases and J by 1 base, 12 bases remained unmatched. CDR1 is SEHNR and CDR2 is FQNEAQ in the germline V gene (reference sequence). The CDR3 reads CASSWDRGHPAGGTDTQYF. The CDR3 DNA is TGTGCCAGCAGCTGGGACAGGGGGCACCCAGCGGGGGGCACAGATACGCAGTATTTT.

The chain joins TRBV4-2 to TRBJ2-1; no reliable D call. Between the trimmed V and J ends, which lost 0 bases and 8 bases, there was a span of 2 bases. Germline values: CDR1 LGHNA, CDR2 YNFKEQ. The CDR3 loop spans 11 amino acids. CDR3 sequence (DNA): TGTGCCAGCAGCCAAGAAGATGAGCAGTTCTTC. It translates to CASSQEDEQFF.

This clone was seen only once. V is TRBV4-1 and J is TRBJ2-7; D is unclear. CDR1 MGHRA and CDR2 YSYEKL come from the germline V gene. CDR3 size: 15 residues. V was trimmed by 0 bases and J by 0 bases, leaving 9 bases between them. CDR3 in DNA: TGCGCCAGCAGCCAAGAGAAGGATAGCTCCTACGAGCAGTACTTC. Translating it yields CASSQEKDSSYEQYF.

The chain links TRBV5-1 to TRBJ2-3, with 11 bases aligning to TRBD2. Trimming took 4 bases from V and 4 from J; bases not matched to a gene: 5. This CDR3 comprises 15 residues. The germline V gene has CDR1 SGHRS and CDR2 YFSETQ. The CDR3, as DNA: TGCGCCAGCAGCCCACTAGCGGGAGATTCAGATACGCAGTATTTT. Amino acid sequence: CASSPLAGDSDTQYF. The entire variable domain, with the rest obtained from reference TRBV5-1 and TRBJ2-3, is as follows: KAGVTQTPRYLIKTRGQQVTLSCSPISGHRSVSWYQQTPGQGLQFLFEYFSETQRNKGNFPGRFSGRQFSNSRSEMNVSTLELGDSALYLCASSPLAGDSDTQYFGPGTRLTVL.

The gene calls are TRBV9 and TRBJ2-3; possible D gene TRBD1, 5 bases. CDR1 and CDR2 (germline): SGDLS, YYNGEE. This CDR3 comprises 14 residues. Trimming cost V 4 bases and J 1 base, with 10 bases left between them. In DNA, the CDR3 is TGTGCCAGCAGCCCTACGACAGGCACAGATACGCAGTATTTT. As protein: CASSPTTGTDTQYF.

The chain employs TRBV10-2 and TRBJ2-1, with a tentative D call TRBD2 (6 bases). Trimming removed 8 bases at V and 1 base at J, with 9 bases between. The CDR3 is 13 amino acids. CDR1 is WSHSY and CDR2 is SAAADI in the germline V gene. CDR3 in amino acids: CASSAGSYNEQFF. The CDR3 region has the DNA TGCGCCAGCTCTGCGGGGTCCTACAATGAGCAGTTCTTC.

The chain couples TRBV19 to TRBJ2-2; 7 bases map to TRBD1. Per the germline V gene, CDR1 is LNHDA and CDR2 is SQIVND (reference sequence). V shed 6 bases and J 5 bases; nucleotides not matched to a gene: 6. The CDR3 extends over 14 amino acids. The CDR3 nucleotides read TGTGCCAGTAGGTTGCAGGGGGATACCGGGGAGCTGTTTTTT. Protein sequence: CASRLQGDTGELFF.

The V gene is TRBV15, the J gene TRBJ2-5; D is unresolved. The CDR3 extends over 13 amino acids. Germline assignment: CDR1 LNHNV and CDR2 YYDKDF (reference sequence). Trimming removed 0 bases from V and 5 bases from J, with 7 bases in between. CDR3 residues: CATSRDLEETQYF. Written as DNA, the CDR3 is TGTGCCACCAGCAGAGATCTGGAGGAGACCCAGTACTTC.

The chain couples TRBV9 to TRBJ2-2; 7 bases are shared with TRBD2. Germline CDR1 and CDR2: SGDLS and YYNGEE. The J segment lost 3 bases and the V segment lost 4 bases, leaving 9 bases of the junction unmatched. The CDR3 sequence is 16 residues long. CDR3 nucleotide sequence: TGTGCCAGCAGCTCCAGGACTAGAGTCGACACCGGGGAGCTGTTTTTT. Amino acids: CASSSRTRVDTGELFF.